This TCR beta chain was obtained from a study of shared clonotypes between healthy human individuals. Study results and caveats: Larger richness was generally estimated for naive than memory subsets.

Assay runs were performed at deep level. Replicate PCRs from sorted subsets contained approximately 200 ng DNA, which is 29,000 or so T cell genomes. Here immunoSEQ multiplex PCR was the method, and the copy in TCRdb shows in-frame clones only, minus some. The sample lists about a million clones; 60% to 85% were seen once. The ends were cut back, 2 bases at V and 8 bases at J, with 15 bases in the middle. Germline CDR1 reads MGHDK; CDR2 reads SYGVNS. The CDR3 consists of 15 residues. Healthy HIV-negative adults without recent acute infections or vaccinations served as donors. Comment on this clone: Its antigen is as yet unknown.

Sequencing used memory CD4+ T cells sorted from blood. Documented subset: CD45RA-negative fraction. This receptor was obtained from a man younger than 35 in good health. J is TRBJ1-4 and V is TRBV25-1; D is ambiguous. This CDR3 reads CASSEPVGVGEKLFF. Written as DNA, the CDR3 is TGTGCCAGCAGTGAACCCGTCGGGGTAGGAGAAAAACTGTTTTTT. Based on the CDR3 plus reference TRBV25-1 and TRBJ1-4, the full variable domain is EADIYQTPRYLVIGTGKKITLECSQTMGHDKMYWYQQDPGMELHLIHYSYGVNSTEKGDLSSESTVSRIRTEHFPLTLESARPSHTSQYLCASSEPVGVGEKLFFGSGTQLSVL.